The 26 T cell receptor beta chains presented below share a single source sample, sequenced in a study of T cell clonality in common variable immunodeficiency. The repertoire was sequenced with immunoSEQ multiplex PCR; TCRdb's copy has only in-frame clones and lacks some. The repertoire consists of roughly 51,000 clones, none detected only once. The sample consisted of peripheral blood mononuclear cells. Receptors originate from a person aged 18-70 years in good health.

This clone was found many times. CDR3 bases read: TGTGCCAGCGAACAACAGGGGGCGGTCGGC. Translated, it gives CASEQQGAVG. The full CDR3 is CASEQQGAVGYTF. The chain couples TRBV13 to TRBJ1-2, with 9 bases matching TRBD1. With the read ending 3 residues before the CDR3 end, the germline J gene is used to fill in that end. The length of the CDR3 is 13 residues. Germline values: CDR1 PRHDT, CDR2 FYEKMQ (reference sequence).

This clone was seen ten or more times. The CDR3 bases that were read are TGTGCCAGCAGCTTCACTAGCGGGACATACGAG. Translation: CASSFTSGTYE. The full CDR3 sequence reads CASSFTSGTYEQYF. The V and J genes are TRBV7-2 and TRBJ2-7; TRBD2 matches 10 bases. The read ends 3 residues before the CDR3 terminus; that terminus is restored from the germline J gene. Germline V gene sequence: CDR1 SGHTA, CDR2 FQGNSA. The CDR3 is 14 amino acids. J lost 4 bases, V lost 3 bases, and 3 bases had no gene match.

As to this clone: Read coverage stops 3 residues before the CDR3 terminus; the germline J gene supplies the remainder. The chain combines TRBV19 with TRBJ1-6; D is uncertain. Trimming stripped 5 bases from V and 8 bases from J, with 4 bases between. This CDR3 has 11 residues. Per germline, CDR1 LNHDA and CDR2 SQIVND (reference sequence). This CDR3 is CASSPHSPLHF. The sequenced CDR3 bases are TGTGCCAGTAGTCCTCATTCACCC.

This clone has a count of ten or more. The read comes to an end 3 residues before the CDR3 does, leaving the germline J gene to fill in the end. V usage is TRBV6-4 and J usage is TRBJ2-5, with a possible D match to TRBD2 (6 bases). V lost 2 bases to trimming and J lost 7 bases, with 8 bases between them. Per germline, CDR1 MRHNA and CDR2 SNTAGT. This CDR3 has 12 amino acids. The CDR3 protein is CASSDLGGTQYF. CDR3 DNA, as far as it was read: TGTGCCAGCAGTGACCTGGGGGGGACC.

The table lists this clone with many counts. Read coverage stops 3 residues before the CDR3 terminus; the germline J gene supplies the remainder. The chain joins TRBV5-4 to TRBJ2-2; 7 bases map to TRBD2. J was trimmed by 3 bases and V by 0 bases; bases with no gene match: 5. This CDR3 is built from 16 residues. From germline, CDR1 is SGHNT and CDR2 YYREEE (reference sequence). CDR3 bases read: TGTGCCAGCAGCTTGGGCGGGAGTGACGACACCGGGGAG. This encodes CASSLGGSDDTGE. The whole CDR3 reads CASSLGGSDDTGELFF.

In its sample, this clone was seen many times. The part of the CDR3 DNA that was read is TGTGCCAGCAGCTCCAGCCTAGTTCCAGATACG. The encoded protein is CASSSSLVPDT. The entire CDR3 protein reads CASSSSLVPDTQYF. This chain connects TRBV7-6 to TRBJ2-3; D is uncertain. The observed sequence ends 3 residues before the CDR3 terminus, with the missing tail filled in from the germline J gene. Per the germline V gene, CDR1 is SGHVS and CDR2 is FNYEAQ. The CDR3 contains 14 residues. Trimming removed 4 bases from V and 4 bases from J, with 12 bases in between. The entire variable domain, with the rest obtained from reference TRBV7-6 and TRBJ2-3, is as follows: GAGVSQSPRYKVTKRGQDVALRCDPISGHVSLYWYRQALGQGPEFLTYFNYEAQQDKSGLPNDRFSAERPEGSISTLTIQRTEQRDSAMYRCASSSSLVPDTQYFGPGTRLTVL.

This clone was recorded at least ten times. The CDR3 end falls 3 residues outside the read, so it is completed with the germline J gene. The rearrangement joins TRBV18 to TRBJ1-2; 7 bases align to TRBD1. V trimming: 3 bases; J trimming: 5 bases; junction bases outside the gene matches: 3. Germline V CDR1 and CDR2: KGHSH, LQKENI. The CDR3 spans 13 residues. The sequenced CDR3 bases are TGTGCCAGCTCACCTGACAGGGTTTATGGC. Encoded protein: CASSPDRVYG. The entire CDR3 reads CASSPDRVYGYTF.

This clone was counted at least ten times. CDR3 amino acids: CASSLEGIDNEQFF. The CDR3 bases that were read are TGTGCCAGCAGCTTGGAGGGGATTGACAATGAG. The V call is TRBV5-4, the J call TRBJ2-1, with D possibly TRBD1 on 5 matching bases. Sequencing ends 3 residues short of the CDR3 end; the germline J gene provides the rest. Trimming removed 0 bases at V and 5 bases at J, with 9 bases between. The CDR3 sequence is 14 residues long. Per germline, CDR1 SGHNT and CDR2 YYREEE (reference sequence).

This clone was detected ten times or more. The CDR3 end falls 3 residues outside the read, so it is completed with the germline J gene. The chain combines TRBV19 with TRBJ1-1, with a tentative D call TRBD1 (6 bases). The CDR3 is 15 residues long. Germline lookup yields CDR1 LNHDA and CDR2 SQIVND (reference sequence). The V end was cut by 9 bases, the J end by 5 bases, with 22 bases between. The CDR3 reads CASLREQGAGTEAFF. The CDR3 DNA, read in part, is TGTGCCAGCCTCCGGGAACAGGGCGCTGGGACTGAA.

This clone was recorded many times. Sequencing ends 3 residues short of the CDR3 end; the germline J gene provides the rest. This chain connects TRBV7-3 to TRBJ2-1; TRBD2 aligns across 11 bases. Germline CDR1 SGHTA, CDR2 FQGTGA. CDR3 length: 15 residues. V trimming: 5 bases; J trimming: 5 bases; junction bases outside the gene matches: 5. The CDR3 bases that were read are TGTGCCAGCAGCCCCGGACTAGCGGGCAACAATGAG. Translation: CASSPGLAGNNE. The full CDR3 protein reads CASSPGLAGNNEQFF.

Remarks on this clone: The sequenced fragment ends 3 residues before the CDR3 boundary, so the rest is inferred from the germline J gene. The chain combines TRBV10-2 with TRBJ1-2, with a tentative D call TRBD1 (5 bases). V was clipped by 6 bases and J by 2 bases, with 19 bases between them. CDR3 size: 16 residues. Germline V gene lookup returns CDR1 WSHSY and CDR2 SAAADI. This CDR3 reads CASSPTTTGRNYGYTF. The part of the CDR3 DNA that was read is TGCGCCAGCAGCCCCACTACAACAGGACGCAACTATGGC.

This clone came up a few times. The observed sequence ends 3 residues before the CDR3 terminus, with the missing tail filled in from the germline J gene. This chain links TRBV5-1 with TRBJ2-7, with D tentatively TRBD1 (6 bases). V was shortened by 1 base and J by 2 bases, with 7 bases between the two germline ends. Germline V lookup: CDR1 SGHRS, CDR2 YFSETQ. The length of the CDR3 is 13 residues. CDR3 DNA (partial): TGCGCCAGCAGCTTGACAGGGACCTACGAG. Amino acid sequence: CASSLTGTYE. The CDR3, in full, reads CASSLTGTYEQYF.

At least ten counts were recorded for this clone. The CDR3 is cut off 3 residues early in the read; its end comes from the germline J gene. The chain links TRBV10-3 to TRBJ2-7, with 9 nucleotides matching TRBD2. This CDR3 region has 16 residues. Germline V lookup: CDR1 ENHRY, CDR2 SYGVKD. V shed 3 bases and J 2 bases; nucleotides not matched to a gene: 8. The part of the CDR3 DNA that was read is TGTGCCATCAGTGAAACTAGTAGCGGGAGACCCTACGAG. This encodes CAISETSSGRPYE. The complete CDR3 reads CAISETSSGRPYEQYF.

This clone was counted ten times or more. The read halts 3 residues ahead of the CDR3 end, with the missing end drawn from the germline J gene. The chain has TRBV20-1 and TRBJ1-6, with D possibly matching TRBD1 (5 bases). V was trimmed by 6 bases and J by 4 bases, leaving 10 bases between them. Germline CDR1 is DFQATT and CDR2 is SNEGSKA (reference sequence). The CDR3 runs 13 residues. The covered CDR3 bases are TGCAGTGCCATCGACAGTTATAATTCACCC. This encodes CSAIDSYNSP. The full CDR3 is CSAIDSYNSPLHF.

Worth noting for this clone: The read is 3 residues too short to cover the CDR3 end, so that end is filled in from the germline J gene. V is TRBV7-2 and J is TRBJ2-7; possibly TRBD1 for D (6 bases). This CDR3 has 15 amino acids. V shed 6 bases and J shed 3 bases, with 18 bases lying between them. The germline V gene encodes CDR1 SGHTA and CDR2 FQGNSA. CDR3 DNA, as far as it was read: TGTGCCAGCAGTCCTCAGGGGCAGGGGTACTACGAG. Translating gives CASSPQGQGYYE. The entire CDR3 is CASSPQGQGYYEQYF.

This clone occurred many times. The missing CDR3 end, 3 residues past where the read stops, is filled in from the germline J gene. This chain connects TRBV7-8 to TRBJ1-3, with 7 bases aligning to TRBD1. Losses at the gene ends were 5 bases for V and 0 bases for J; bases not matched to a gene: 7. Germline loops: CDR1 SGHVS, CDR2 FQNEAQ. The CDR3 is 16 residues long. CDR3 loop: CASSPRQGGSGNTIYF. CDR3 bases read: TGTGCCAGCAGCCCCAGACAGGGAGGCTCTGGAAACACC. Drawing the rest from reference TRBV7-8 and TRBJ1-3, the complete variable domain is GAGVSQSPRYKVAKRGQDVALRCDPISGHVSLFWYQQALGQGPEFLTYFQNEAQLDKSGLPSDRFFAERPEGSVSTLKIQRTQQEDSAVYLCASSPRQGGSGNTIYFGEGSWLTVV.

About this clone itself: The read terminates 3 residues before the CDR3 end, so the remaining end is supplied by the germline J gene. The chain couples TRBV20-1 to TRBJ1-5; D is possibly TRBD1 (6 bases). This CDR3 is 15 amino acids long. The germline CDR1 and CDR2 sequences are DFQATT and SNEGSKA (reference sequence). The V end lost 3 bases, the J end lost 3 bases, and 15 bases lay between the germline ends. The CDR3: CSASVGGNFNQPQHF. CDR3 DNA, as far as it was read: TGCAGTGCTAGTGTTGGGGGCAACTTCAATCAGCCC.

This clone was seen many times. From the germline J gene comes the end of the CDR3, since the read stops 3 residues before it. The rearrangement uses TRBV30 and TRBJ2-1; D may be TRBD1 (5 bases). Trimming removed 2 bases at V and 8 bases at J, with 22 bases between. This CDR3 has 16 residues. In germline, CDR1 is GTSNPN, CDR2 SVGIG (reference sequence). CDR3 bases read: TGTGCCTGGAGTTCGATCTCAGGGTGGCAGGCCTATGAG. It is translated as CAWSSISGWQAYE. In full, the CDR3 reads CAWSSISGWQAYEQFF. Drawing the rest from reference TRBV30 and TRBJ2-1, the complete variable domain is SQTIHQWPATLVQPVGSPLSLECTVEGTSNPNLYWYRQAAGRGLQLLFYSVGIGQISSEVPQNLSASRPQDRQFILSSKKLLLSDSGFYLCAWSSISGWQAYEQFFGPGTRLTVL.

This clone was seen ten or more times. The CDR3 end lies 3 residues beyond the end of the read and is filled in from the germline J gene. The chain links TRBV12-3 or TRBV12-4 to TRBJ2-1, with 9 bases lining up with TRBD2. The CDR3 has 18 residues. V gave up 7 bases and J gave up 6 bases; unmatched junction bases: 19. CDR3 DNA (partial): TGTGCCAGCACGAACGGGCGGGAGGGCTTATATCGGGGCAATGAG. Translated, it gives CASTNGREGLYRGNE. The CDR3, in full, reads CASTNGREGLYRGNEQFF.

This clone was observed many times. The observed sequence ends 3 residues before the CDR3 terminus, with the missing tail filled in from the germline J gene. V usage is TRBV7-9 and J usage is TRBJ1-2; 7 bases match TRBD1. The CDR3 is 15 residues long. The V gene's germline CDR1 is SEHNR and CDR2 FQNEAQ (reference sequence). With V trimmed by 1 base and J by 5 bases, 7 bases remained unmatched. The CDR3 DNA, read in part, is TGTGCCAGCAGCTTAGGGGACAGCGGGTCTTATGGC. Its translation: CASSLGDSGSYG. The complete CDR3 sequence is CASSLGDSGSYGYTF.

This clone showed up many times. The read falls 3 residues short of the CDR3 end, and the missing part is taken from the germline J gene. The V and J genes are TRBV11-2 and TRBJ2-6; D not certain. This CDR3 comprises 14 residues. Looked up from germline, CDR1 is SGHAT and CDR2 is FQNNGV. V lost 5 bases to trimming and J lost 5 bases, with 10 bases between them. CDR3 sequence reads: CASSNSNRANVLTF. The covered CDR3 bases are TGTGCCAGCAGCAACAGCAACCGGGCCAACGTC.

CDR3 DNA, as far as it was read: TGCGCCAGCAGCTTGGCCGGGACGGGGGGGAATCAGCCC. Encoded protein: CASSLAGTGGNQP. From start to end, the CDR3 is CASSLAGTGGNQPQHF. The chain links TRBV5-1 to TRBJ1-5; a possible D gene is TRBD1 (5 bases). The CDR3 end falls 3 residues outside the read, so it is completed with the germline J gene. Between the trimmed V and J ends, which lost 0 bases and 4 bases, there was a span of 14 bases. CDR1 and CDR2 from the germline V gene are SGHRS and YFSETQ. This CDR3 is 16 amino acids long.

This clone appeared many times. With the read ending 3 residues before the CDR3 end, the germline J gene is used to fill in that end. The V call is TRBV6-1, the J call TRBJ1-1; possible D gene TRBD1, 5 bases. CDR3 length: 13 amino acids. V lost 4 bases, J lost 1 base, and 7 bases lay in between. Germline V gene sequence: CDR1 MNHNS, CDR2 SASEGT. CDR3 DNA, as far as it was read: TGTGCCAGCAGTGTGACAGCGAACACTGAA. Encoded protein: CASSVTANTE. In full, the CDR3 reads CASSVTANTEAFF.

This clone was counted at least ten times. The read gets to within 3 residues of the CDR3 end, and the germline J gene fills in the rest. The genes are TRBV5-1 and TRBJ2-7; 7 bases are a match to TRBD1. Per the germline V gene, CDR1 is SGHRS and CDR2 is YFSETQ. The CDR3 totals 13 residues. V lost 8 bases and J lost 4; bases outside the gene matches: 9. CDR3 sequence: CASQGQVQYEQYF. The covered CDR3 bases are TGCGCCAGTCAAGGACAGGTCCAGTACGAG.

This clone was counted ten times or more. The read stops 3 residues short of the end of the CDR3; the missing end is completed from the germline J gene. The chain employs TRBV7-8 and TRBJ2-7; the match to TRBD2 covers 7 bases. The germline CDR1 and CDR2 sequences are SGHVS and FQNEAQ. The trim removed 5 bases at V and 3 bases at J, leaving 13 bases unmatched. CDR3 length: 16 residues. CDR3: CASSPVGGLGGYEQYF. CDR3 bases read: TGTGCCAGCAGCCCTGTAGGAGGACTAGGCGGCTACGAG.

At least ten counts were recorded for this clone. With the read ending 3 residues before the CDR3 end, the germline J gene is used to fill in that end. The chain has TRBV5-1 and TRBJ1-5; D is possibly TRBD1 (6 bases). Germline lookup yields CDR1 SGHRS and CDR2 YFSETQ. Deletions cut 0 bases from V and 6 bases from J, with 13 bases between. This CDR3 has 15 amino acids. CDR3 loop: CASSLDGTPPQPQHF. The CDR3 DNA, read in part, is TGCGCCAGCAGCTTGGACGGGACACCCCCTCAGCCC.